This entry lists 15 T cell receptor beta chains sequenced from one sample in a study of T cells in localized non-small cell lung cancer. Assay: immunoSEQ multiplex PCR; the TCRdb copy retains only in-frame clones and omits some. The data show over a thousand clones, with roughly 22% seen just once and around 12% held by the top ten. The sequencing used normal lung tissue next to the tumor, collected before any cancer treatment. These receptors were collected from a man aged 35 to 70 with stage II lung adenocarcinoma.

This chain links TRBV9 with TRBJ2-1; no clear D. The V gene lost 4 bases and the J gene lost 9 bases, with 14 bases spanning the gap. The CDR3 has 13 residues. The germline V gene has CDR1 SGDLS and CDR2 YYNGEE. Written as DNA, the CDR3 is TGTGCCAGCAGCCCCGGGCCTCCAAGTGAGCAGTTCTTC. Its translation: CASSPGPPSEQFF. The entire variable domain, with the rest obtained from reference TRBV9 and TRBJ2-1, is as follows: DSGVTQTPKHLITATGQRVTLRCSPRSGDLSVYWYQQSLDQGLQFLIQYYNGEERAKGNILERFSAQQFPDLHSELNLSSLELGDSALYFCASSPGPPSEQFFGPGTRLTVL.

This clone was detected only a few times. Written as DNA, the CDR3 is TGTGCCAGTAGTACCTCACAGGGGGCGCTGACCGGAAACACCATATATTTT. It encodes CASSTSQGALTGNTIYF. The genes are TRBV19 and TRBJ1-3, with 9 nucleotides matching TRBD1. V lost 4 bases to trimming and J lost 4 bases; unmatched junction nucleotides: 11. The germline V gene encodes CDR1 LNHDA and CDR2 SQIVND (reference sequence). The CDR3 extends over 17 amino acids.

CDR3 bases: TGTGCCAGCTCACCACAAGAGGCCGGCTTCCAAGAGACCCAGTACTTC. Translating it yields CASSPQEAGFQETQYF. The J gene is TRBJ2-5, the V gene TRBV18, with unresolved D. The germline V and J ends were trimmed by 1 base and 1 base, with 13 bases remaining between them. The CDR3 is made up of 16 amino acids. Germline CDR1 reads KGHSH; CDR2 reads LQKENI.

Judged by abundance, this clone is medium-sized. The V call is TRBV9, the J call TRBJ2-2; the D gene is possibly TRBD2 (5 bases). The CDR3 runs to 14 residues. V dropped 1 base and J dropped 3 bases, with 7 bases sitting between them. CDR1 and CDR2 (germline): SGDLS, YYNGEE. The CDR3 loop is CASSVMRDTGELFF. CDR3 nucleotides: TGTGCCAGCAGCGTAATGCGGGACACCGGGGAGCTGTTTTTT.

This clone was counted a few times. This chain links TRBV7-5 with TRBJ2-5; the D call TRBD1 from the table was never checked on the DNA. TRBV7-5 is a pseudogene locus. The CDR3 is made up of 14 amino acids. CDR3 DNA: TGTGCCAGCAGCAAGGGACAGGGGCAAGAGACCCAGTACTTC. Protein: CASSKGQGQETQYF.

The gene calls are TRBV18 and TRBJ2-7; tentative D call: TRBD2 (5 bases). This CDR3 comprises 13 residues. V was shortened by 6 bases and J by 7 bases, with 16 bases between the two germline ends. CDR1 and CDR2 (germline): KGHSH, LQKENI. The CDR3 DNA reads as TGTGCCAGCTCGCCCGAGGGCCTGGGGGAGCAGTACTTC. Its protein is CASSPEGLGEQYF. The entire variable domain, with the rest obtained from reference TRBV18 and TRBJ2-7, is as follows: NAGVMQNPRHLVRRRGQEARLRCSPMKGHSHVYWYRQLPEEGLKFMVYLQKENIIDESGMPKERFSAEFPKEGPSILRIQQVVRGDSAAYFCASSPEGLGEQYFGPGTRLTVT.

The chain couples TRBV11-3 to TRBJ2-1; D is perhaps TRBD2 (6 bases). Per the germline V gene, CDR1 is SGHNT and CDR2 is YENEEA. V was pared by 0 bases and J by 9 bases, with 12 bases between. CDR3 size: 14 residues. The CDR3 reads CASSLDSGSLEQFF. In nucleotides, the CDR3 is TGTGCCAGCAGCTTAGATAGCGGTTCTCTTGAGCAGTTCTTC.

The chain is built from TRBV11-3 and TRBJ2-3; 11 bases align to TRBD2. In germline, CDR1 is SGHNT, CDR2 YENEEA. The CDR3 totals 15 residues. Germline trimming cut 4 bases from V and 4 bases from J; bases unmatched to any gene: 4. CDR3 sequence: CASSSPGLAADTQYF. CDR3 nucleotides: TGTGCCAGCAGCTCTCCGGGACTAGCGGCAGATACGCAGTATTTT. Combining the CDR3 with reference TRBV11-3 and TRBJ2-3 gives the whole variable domain EAGVVQSPRYKIIEKKQPVAFWCNPISGHNTLYWYLQNLGQGPELLIRYENEEAVDDSQLPKDRFSAERLKGVDSTLKIQPAELGDSAVYLCASSSPGLAADTQYFGPGTRLTVL.

This rearrangement joins TRBV6-8 to TRBJ2-3; D ambiguous. Germline V gene sequence: CDR1 MNHGY, CDR2 SAAAGT. Trimming stripped 4 bases from V and 1 base from J, with 6 bases between. The CDR3 spans 13 residues. The CDR3 spells CASSFRGTDTQYF. As DNA, the CDR3 is TGTGCCAGCAGTTTTAGAGGCACAGATACGCAGTATTTT.

CDR3 sequence (DNA): TGTGCCAGCAGCATGAGGGACAGGGACCACGAGCAGTACTTC. Its translation is CASSMRDRDHEQYF. The V gene is TRBV7-6, the J gene TRBJ2-7; 9 nucleotides agree with TRBD1. This CDR3 comprises 14 residues. Unmatched junction bases numbered 7, after V lost 5 bases and J lost 5 bases. Germline V lookup: CDR1 SGHVS, CDR2 FNYEAQ.

The rearrangement uses TRBV6-8 and TRBJ1-4; the D is unclear. The CDR3 consists of 13 residues. The V gene lost 0 bases and the J gene lost 8 bases, with 7 bases spanning the gap. Germline CDR1 and CDR2: MNHGY and SAAAGT. This CDR3 is CASSYSSGEKLFF. The CDR3 nucleotides are TGTGCCAGCAGTTACTCCTCTGGGGAAAAACTGTTTTTT.

This chain connects TRBV6-8 to TRBJ2-5; the D call may be TRBD1 or TRBD2 (5 bases each). Trimming shortened V by 6 bases and J by 3 bases, and 14 bases separated the two germline ends. CDR3 length: 14 amino acids. Per the germline V gene, CDR1 is MNHGY and CDR2 is SAAAGT. This CDR3 is CASSLQGEEETQYF. DNA for the CDR3: TGTGCCAGCAGCCTCCAGGGAGAGGAAGAGACCCAGTACTTC.

This clone has only a few counts. The chain uses TRBV6-8 and TRBJ1-6; no reliable D call. This CDR3 is 14 amino acids long. The germline V gene encodes CDR1 MNHGY and CDR2 SAAAGT. Trimming shortened V by 6 bases and J by 5 bases, and 11 bases separated the two germline ends. CDR3 loop: CASSPDGDNSPLHF. In nucleotides, the CDR3 is TGTGCCAGCAGCCCCGACGGAGATAATTCACCCCTCCACTTT.

This clone is medium-sized. The chain employs TRBV11-3 and TRBJ2-1; 9 bases fit TRBD2. The V gene's germline CDR1 is SGHNT and CDR2 YENEEA. After removal of 0 bases from V and 3 bases from J, the junction contained 3 bases not matched to a gene. The CDR3 sequence is 16 residues long. As DNA, the CDR3 is TGTGCCAGCAGCTTAGAGGCGGGGGGGCTCTACAATGAGCAGTTCTTC. Translated: CASSLEAGGLYNEQFF.

This clone was found a few times. The V and J genes are TRBV11-3 and TRBJ2-5; TRBD2 agrees at 15 bases. From germline, CDR1 is SGHNT and CDR2 YENEEA. The CDR3 sequence is 17 residues long. V was clipped by 5 bases and J by 0 bases; unmatched bases: 4. CDR3 sequence: CASSQGTSGRYQETQYF. The CDR3 DNA follows: TGTGCCAGCAGCCAAGGGACTAGCGGGAGGTACCAAGAGACCCAGTACTTC.